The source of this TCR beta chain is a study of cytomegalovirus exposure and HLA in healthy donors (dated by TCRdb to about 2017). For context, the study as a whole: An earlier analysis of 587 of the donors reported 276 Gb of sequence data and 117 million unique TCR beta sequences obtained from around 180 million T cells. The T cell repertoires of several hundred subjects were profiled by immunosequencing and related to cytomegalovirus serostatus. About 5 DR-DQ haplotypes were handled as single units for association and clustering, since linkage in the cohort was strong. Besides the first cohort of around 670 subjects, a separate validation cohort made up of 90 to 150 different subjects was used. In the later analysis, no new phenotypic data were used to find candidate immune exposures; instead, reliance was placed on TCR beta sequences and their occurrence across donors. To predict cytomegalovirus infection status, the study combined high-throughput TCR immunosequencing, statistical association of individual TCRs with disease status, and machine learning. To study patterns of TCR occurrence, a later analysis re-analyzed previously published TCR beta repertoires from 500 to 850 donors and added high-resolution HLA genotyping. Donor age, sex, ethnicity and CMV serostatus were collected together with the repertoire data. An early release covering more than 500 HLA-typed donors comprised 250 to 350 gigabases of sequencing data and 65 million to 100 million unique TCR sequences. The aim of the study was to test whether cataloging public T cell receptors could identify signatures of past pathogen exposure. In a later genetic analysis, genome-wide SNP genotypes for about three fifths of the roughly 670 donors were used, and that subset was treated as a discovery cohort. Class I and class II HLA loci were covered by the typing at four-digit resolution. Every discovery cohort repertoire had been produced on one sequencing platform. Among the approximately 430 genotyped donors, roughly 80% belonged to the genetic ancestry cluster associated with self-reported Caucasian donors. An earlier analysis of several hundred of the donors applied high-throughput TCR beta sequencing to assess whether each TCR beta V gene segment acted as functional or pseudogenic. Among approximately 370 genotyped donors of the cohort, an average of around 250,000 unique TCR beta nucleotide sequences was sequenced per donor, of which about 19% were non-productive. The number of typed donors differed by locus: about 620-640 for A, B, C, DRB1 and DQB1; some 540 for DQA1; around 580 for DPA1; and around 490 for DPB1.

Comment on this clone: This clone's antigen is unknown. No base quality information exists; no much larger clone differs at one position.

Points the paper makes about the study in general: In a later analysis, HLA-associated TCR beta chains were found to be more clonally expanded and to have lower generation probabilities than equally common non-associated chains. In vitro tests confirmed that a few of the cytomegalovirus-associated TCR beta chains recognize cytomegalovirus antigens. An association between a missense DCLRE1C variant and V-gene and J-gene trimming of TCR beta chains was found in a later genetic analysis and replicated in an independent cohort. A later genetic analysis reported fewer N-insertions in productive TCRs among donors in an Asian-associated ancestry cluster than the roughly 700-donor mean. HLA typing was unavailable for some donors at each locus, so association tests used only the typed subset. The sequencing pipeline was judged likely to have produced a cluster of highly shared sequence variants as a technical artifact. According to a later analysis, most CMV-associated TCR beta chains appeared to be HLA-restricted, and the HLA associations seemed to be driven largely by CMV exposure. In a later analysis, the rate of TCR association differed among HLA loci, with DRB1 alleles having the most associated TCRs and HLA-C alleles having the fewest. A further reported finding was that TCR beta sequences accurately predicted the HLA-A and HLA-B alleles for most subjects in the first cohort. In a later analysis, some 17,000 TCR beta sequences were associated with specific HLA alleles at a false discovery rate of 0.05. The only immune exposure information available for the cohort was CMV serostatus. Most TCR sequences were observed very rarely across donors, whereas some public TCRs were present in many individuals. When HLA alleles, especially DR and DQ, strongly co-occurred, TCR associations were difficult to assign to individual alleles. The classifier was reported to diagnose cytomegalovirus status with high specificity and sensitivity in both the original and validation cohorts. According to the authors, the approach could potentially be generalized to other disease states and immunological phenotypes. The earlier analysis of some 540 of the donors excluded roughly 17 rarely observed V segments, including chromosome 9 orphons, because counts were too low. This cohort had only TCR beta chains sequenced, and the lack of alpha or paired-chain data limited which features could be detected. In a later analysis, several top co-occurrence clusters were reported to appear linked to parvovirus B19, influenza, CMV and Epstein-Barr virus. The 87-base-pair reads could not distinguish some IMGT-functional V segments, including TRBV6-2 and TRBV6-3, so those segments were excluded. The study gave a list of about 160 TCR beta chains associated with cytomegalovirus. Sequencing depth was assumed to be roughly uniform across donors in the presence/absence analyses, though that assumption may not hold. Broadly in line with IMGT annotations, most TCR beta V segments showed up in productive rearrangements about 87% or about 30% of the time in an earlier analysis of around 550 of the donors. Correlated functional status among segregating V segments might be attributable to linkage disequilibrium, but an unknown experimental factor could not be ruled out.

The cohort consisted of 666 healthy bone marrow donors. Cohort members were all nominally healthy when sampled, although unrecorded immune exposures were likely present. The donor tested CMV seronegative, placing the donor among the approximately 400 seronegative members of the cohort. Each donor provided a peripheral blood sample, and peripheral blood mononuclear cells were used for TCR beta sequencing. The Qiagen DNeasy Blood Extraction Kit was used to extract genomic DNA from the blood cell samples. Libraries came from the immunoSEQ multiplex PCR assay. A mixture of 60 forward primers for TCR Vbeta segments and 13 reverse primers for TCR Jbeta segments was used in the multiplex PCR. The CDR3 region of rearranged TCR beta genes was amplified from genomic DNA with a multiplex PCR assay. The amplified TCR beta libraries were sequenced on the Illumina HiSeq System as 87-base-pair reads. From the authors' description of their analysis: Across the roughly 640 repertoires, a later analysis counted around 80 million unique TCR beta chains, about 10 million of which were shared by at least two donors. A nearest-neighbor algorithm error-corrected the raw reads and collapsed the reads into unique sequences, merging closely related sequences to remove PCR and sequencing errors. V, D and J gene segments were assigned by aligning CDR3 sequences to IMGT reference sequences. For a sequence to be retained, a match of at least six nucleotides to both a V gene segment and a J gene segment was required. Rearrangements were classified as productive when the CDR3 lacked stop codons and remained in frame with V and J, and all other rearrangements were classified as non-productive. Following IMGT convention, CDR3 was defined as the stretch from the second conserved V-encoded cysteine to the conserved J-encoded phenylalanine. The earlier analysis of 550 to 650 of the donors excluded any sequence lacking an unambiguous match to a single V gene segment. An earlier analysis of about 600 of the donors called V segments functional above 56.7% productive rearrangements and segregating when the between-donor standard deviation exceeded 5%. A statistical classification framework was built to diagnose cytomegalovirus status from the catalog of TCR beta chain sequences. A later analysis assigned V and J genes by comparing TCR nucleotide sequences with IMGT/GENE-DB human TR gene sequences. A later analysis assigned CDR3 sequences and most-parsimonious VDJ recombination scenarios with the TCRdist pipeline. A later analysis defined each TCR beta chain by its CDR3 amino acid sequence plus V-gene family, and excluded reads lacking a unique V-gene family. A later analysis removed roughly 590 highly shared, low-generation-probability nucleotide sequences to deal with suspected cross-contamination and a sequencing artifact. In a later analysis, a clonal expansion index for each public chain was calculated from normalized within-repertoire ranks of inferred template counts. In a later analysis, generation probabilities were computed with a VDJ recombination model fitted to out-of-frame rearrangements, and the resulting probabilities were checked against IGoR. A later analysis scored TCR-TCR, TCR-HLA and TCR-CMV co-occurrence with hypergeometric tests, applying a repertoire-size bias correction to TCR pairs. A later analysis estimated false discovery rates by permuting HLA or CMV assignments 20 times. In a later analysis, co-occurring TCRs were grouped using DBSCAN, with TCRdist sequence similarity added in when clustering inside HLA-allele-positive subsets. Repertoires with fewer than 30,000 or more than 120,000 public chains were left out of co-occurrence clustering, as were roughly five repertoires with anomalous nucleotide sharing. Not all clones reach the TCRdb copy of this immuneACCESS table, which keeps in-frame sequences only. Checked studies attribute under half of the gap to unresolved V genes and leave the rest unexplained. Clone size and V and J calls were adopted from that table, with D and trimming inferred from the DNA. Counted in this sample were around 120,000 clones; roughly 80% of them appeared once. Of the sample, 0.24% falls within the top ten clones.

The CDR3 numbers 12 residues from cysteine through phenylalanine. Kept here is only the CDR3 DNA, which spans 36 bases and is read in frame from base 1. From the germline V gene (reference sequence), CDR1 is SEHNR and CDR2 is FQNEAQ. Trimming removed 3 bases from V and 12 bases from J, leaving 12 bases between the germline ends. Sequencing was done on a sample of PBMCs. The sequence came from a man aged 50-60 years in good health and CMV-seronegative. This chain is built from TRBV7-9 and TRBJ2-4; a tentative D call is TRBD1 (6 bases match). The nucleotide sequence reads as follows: TGTGCCAGCAGCTTTGACGGGGACAATCAGTACTTC. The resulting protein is CASSFDGDNQYF.